This entry lists 25 T cell receptor beta chains sequenced from one sample in a study of T cells after yellow fever vaccination. TCRdb ran MiXCR on the 5' RACE reads and lists one entry per CDR3 protein. The repertoire has about 63,000 distinct CDR3 sequences, 7.4% of them found once; the top ten carry 35% to 45%. Source: CD8+ T cells sorted from PBMCs, taken 15 days after the yellow fever booster vaccination. These receptors all stem from a man aged 25 to 40 who received the YFV17D yellow fever vaccine.

This clonotype was seen repeatedly, ten times or more. V usage is TRBV7-6 and J usage is TRBJ2-7, with 9 bases that match TRBD2. This CDR3 comprises 14 residues. V gave up 1 base and J gave up 5 bases; unmatched junction bases: 3. Per the germline V gene, CDR1 is SGHVS and CDR2 is FNYEAQ. The CDR3: CASSLVSGSNEQYF. CDR3 sequence (DNA): TGTGCCAGCAGCTTAGTTAGCGGGAGTAACGAGCAGTACTTC.

Concerning this clonotype: A much larger clone lies one base from this, so it may be a read error. V is TRBV20-1 and J is TRBJ2-7, with 11 bases fitting TRBD2. The CDR3 extends over 14 amino acids. Germline CDR1 DFQATT, CDR2 SNEGSKA (reference sequence). Trimming at V came to 3 bases and at J to 3 bases, leaving 4 bases not matched to a gene. This CDR3 is CSASLSGRVYEQYF. The DNA of the CDR3 is TGCAGTGCTAGCCTTAGCGGGAGGGTCTACGAGCAGTACTTC.

This clonotype was picked up many times. The chain joins TRBV4-3 to TRBJ2-3, with a tentative D call TRBD2 (5 bases). The germline V gene encodes CDR1 LGHNA and CDR2 YSLEER. Between the trimmed V and J ends, which lost 1 base and 6 bases, there was a span of 11 bases. The CDR3 contains 14 residues. The CDR3 spells CASSQGGFSDTQYF. CDR3 DNA sequence: TGCGCCAGCAGCCAAGGAGGGTTTTCGGATACGCAGTATTTT.

This clonotype was seen at least ten times. The chain links TRBV28 to TRBJ2-1; D not certain. Trimming took 2 bases from V and 6 from J, leaving 14 bases between them. There are 15 residues in the CDR3. Per the germline V gene, CDR1 is MDHEN and CDR2 is SYDVKM. CDR3: CASSLPGSQVNEQFF. DNA for the CDR3: TGTGCCAGCAGTTTACCGGGCTCCCAAGTCAATGAGCAGTTCTTC.

This clonotype was counted many times. The genes are TRBV5-6 and TRBJ2-7; D may be TRBD2 (6 bases). The V gene lost 4 bases and the J gene lost 4 bases, with 24 bases spanning the gap. The germline V gene has CDR1 SGHDT and CDR2 YYEEEE. The CDR3 sequence is 17 residues long. The CDR3 here is CASSVGGTTGSRYEQYF. CDR3 nucleotide sequence: TGTGCCAGCAGCGTCGGGGGAACTACAGGATCGAGGTACGAGCAGTACTTC.

V and J are TRBV6-5 and TRBJ2-1; the match to TRBD1 covers 8 bases. The length of the CDR3 is 17 residues. Germline-derived CDR1 and CDR2 are MNHEY and SVGAGI. The V segment lost 0 bases and the J segment 0 bases; nucleotides outside the gene matches: 4. The CDR3 sequence is CASSYSKQGVSYNEQFF. The CDR3 region has the DNA TGTGCCAGCAGTTACTCGAAACAGGGGGTCTCCTACAATGAGCAGTTCTTC.

The chain links TRBV30 to TRBJ2-7; D is unclear. V was cut by 5 bases and J by 0 bases, with 8 bases left in between. The CDR3 is 12 amino acids. Germline V gene lookup returns CDR1 GTSNPN and CDR2 SVGIG (reference sequence). CDR3 amino acids: CAWGRSSYEQYF. The CDR3 DNA sequence: TGTGCCTGGGGCAGGAGCTCCTACGAGCAGTACTTC.

This sequence joins TRBV18 and TRBJ2-1; 10 bases agree with TRBD1. CDR3 length: 16 residues. CDR1 and CDR2 from the germline V gene are KGHSH and LQKENI. After removal of 3 bases from V and 6 bases from J, the junction contained 8 bases not matched to a gene. CDR3: CASSPPGTGAGNEQFF. The CDR3 nucleotides read TGTGCCAGCTCACCCCCCGGGACAGGGGCCGGCAATGAGCAGTTCTTC. The full variable domain, its missing parts supplied by reference TRBV18 and TRBJ2-1, is NAGVMQNPRHLVRRRGQEARLRCSPMKGHSHVYWYRQLPEEGLKFMVYLQKENIIDESGMPKERFSAEFPKEGPSILRIQQVVRGDSAAYFCASSPPGTGAGNEQFFGPGTRLTVL.

This clonotype was picked up many times. The rearrangement joins TRBV7-9 to TRBJ2-7, with D perhaps assigned TRBD1 or TRBD2 (5 bases each). This CDR3 region has 15 residues. Trimming shortened V by 5 bases and J by 7 bases, and 21 bases separated the two germline ends. CDR1 is SEHNR, CDR2 FQNEAQ, per germline (reference sequence). The CDR3 sequence: CASSLEGQGLEEQYF. The CDR3 coding sequence is TGTGCCAGCAGCCTAGAGGGGCAGGGATTGGAAGAGCAGTACTTC. The complete variable domain, with remaining parts taken from reference TRBV7-9 and TRBJ2-7, reads DTGVSQNPRHKITKRGQNVTFRCDPISEHNRLYWYRQTLGQGPEFLTYFQNEAQLEKSRLLSDRFSAERPKGSFSTLEIQRTEQGDSAMYLCASSLEGQGLEEQYFGPGTRLTVT.

In this sample, this clonotype turned up many times. The chain has TRBV20-1 and TRBJ2-1; TRBD2 might be the D (6 bases). The V gene lost 3 bases and the J gene lost 0 bases, with 15 bases spanning the gap. CDR1 and CDR2 (germline): DFQATT, SNEGSKA (reference sequence). The CDR3 covers 16 residues. This chain's CDR3 is CSASSGYVSSYNEQFF. CDR3 in DNA: TGCAGTGCTAGTAGCGGTTATGTGAGCTCCTACAATGAGCAGTTCTTC.

This clonotype was counted many times. The rearrangement uses TRBV6-1 and TRBJ2-7, with D possibly being TRBD2 (6 bases). V lost 7 bases and J 3 bases, leaving 13 bases between the germline ends. Germline V gene lookup returns CDR1 MNHNS and CDR2 SASEGT. There are 13 residues in the CDR3. The CDR3 reads CASNPTGGYEQYF. CDR3 nucleotides: TGTGCCAGCAATCCTACCGGGGGCTACGAGCAGTACTTC.

This clonotype was counted at least ten times. The chain has TRBV7-6 and TRBJ1-4; 7 nucleotides line up with TRBD1. The J segment lost 4 bases and the V segment lost 3 bases, leaving 17 bases of the junction unmatched. The CDR3 is made up of 19 amino acids. Germline CDR1 reads SGHVS; CDR2 reads FNYEAQ. The CDR3 DNA reads TGTGCCAGCAGCTTCGGTTTTTCGACCGACGGGGACAGTAATGAAAAACTGTTTTTT. This translates into CASSFGFSTDGDSNEKLFF.

At least ten counts were recorded for this clonotype. The chain links TRBV27 to TRBJ2-2, with no clear D. The V gene lost 5 bases and the J gene lost 1 base, with 17 bases spanning the gap. This CDR3 spans 17 amino acids. Per the germline V gene, CDR1 is MNHEY and CDR2 is SMNVEV (reference sequence). The CDR3, as DNA: TGTGCCAGCAGTCCTACGGCCTTTCTTCGGAACACCGGGGAGCTGTTTTTT. As protein: CASSPTAFLRNTGELFF.

In this sample, this clonotype turned up many times. The chain recombines TRBV6-1 with TRBJ2-3, with TRBD2 matching over 7 bases. CDR1 and CDR2 from the germline V gene are MNHNS and SASEGT. V shed 6 bases and J 4 bases; nucleotides not matched to a gene: 13. The CDR3 is 16 residues long. DNA for the CDR3: TGTGCCAGCAGCCCACAGTCCCGGGACTACTCAGATACGCAGTATTTT. This translates into CASSPQSRDYSDTQYF.

This clonotype was detected many times. V gene TRBV29-1 combines with J gene TRBJ2-3; 9 bases match TRBD1. The germline V gene has CDR1 SQVTM and CDR2 ANQGSEA. J gave up 4 bases and V 0 bases, and 5 bases lay outside the gene matches. CDR3 size: 15 residues. CDR3 coding DNA: TGCAGCGTTGAAGAGGCGGGACAGGGCCCAGATACGCAGTATTTT. Its protein product is CSVEEAGQGPDTQYF.

In its sample, this clonotype was seen many times. The chain links TRBV29-1 to TRBJ2-5; tentatively, D is TRBD2 (6 bases). Germline V gives CDR1 SQVTM, CDR2 ANQGSEA. The V end lost 7 bases, the J end lost 4 bases, and 16 bases lay between the germline ends. The CDR3 extends over 13 amino acids. The CDR3 bases are TGCAGCGCTGTGAAGACTAGGTCAGAGACCCAGTACTTC. Its protein product is CSAVKTRSETQYF.

The sample holds many counts of this clonotype. An end of the junction differs from the germline gene, which may be a read error. This rearrangement joins TRBV11-2 to TRBJ2-7; D possibly corresponds to TRBD1 (5 bases). Germline assignment: CDR1 SGHAT and CDR2 FQNNGV. This CDR3 has 11 residues. The CDR3 DNA reads TGTGCCAGCAGCTTAGTGGCTGACAGCTTCTTC. Protein sequence: CASSLVADSFF. The whole variable domain, filled in from reference TRBV11-2 and TRBJ2-7, reads EAGVAQSPRYKIIEKRQSVAFWCNPISGHATLYWYQQILGQGPKLLIQFQNNGVVDDSQLPKDRFSAERLKGVDSTLKIQPAKLEDSAVYLCASSLVADSFFGPGTRLTVT.

This clonotype was counted ten times or more. This chain joins TRBV7-9 and TRBJ2-3, with D perhaps TRBD2 (6 bases). The germline V gene encodes CDR1 SEHNR and CDR2 FQNEAQ (reference sequence). CDR3 size: 13 residues. Trimming left V 5 bases short and J 5 bases short, with 11 bases between. CDR3 region: CASSPREVDTQYF. CDR3 DNA sequence: TGTGCCAGCAGCCCAAGGGAGGTAGATACGCAGTATTTT. Filled out from reference TRBV7-9 and TRBJ2-3, the complete variable domain reads DTGVSQNPRHKITKRGQNVTFRCDPISEHNRLYWYRQTLGQGPEFLTYFQNEAQLEKSRLLSDRFSAERPKGSFSTLEIQRTEQGDSAMYLCASSPREVDTQYFGPGTRLTVL.

This clonotype was seen at least ten times. The gene calls are TRBV7-8 and TRBJ2-7; a possible D gene is TRBD1 (6 bases). This CDR3 is 15 amino acids long. Looked up from germline, CDR1 is SGHVS and CDR2 is FQNEAQ. V was shortened by 1 base and J by 3 bases, with 13 bases between the two germline ends. The CDR3 DNA follows: TGTGCCAGCAGCTTAGGCTGGACAGCGAGCTACGAGCAGTACTTC. Its protein is CASSLGWTASYEQYF.

By sample share, this clonotype is hyperexpanded. The chain carries TRBV7-2 and TRBJ2-7; D gene ambiguous. CDR3 length: 13 residues. V was trimmed by 1 base and J by 6 bases, leaving 10 bases between them. CDR1 SGHTA and CDR2 FQGNSA come from the germline V gene. As DNA, the CDR3 is TGTGCCAGCAGCTTAGGGAGTTGGCTCGAGCAGTACTTC. Translation: CASSLGSWLEQYF.

This clonotype was seen many times. The chain recombines TRBV5-6 with TRBJ2-4; 7 positions agree with TRBD1. This CDR3 spans 12 amino acids. Germline values: CDR1 SGHDT, CDR2 YYEEEE. V lost 4 bases, J lost 5 bases, and 0 bases stayed unmatched. In DNA form, the CDR3 reads TGTGCCAGCAGCGACAGGGAAAACATTCAGTACTTC. Its translation: CASSDRENIQYF.

CDR3 in DNA: TGTGCCAGCAGCTTAGCGACAGGTTTTGACCTCTACGAGCAGTACTTC. Translating it yields CASSLATGFDLYEQYF. This rearrangement joins TRBV7-9 to TRBJ2-7; possibly TRBD1 for D (6 bases). This CDR3 region has 16 residues. The germline V gene encodes CDR1 SEHNR and CDR2 FQNEAQ (reference sequence). V lost 0 bases, J lost 3 bases, and 15 bases lay in between.

In this sample, this clonotype turned up many times. The chain is built from TRBV9 and TRBJ2-1; possible D gene TRBD1, 5 bases. The CDR3 runs 14 residues. With 3 bases removed from V and 5 bases from J, the gap between germline ends came to 12 bases. Germline V gives CDR1 SGDLS, CDR2 YYNGEE. This CDR3 is CASSGQGVDNEQFF. CDR3 sequence (DNA): TGTGCCAGCAGCGGGCAGGGTGTGGACAATGAGCAGTTCTTC. The variable domain in full, completed from reference TRBV9 and TRBJ2-1, reads DSGVTQTPKHLITATGQRVTLRCSPRSGDLSVYWYQQSLDQGLQFLIQYYNGEERAKGNILERFSAQQFPDLHSELNLSSLELGDSALYFCASSGQGVDNEQFFGPGTRLTVL.

The sample holds many counts of this clonotype. The rearrangement uses TRBV29-1 and TRBJ2-1; 9 bases fit TRBD2. Germline-derived CDR1 and CDR2 are SQVTM and ANQGSEA. Trimming at V came to 3 bases and at J to 4 bases, leaving 7 bases not matched to a gene. The CDR3 runs 15 residues. The CDR3 sequence: CSVEGREGRYNEQFF. CDR3 coding DNA: TGCAGCGTTGAGGGGCGGGAGGGCCGATACAATGAGCAGTTCTTC.

This clonotype was seen ten or more times. The CDR3 DNA reads TGCAGTGCTAGAGTTCCTGACAGGGGACCAAACTACGAGCAGTACTTC. Protein: CSARVPDRGPNYEQYF. The rearrangement uses TRBV20-1 and TRBJ2-7; 8 bases align to TRBD1. The length of the CDR3 is 16 residues. CDR1 DFQATT and CDR2 SNEGSKA come from the germline V gene (reference sequence). V dropped 1 base and J dropped 3; count of bases not matched to a gene: 11.